This entry lists 25 T cell receptor beta chains sequenced from one sample in a study of shared clonotypes between healthy human individuals. Using immunoSEQ multiplex PCR, the repertoire was profiled, and TCRdb retains in-frame clones only, with some absent. The sample includes about 2.4 million clones, about 92% seen only once; the top ten take around 0.15%. The material sequenced was naive CD4+ T cells sorted from blood. As for subset: CD45RA+ positively selected. The receptors were gathered from a man younger than 35 in good health.

The chain joins TRBV6-1 to TRBJ1-4, with D possibly matching TRBD1 (5 bases). The CDR3 loop spans 13 amino acids. Germline V gives CDR1 MNHNS, CDR2 SASEGT. V was cut by 8 bases and J by 10 bases, with 17 bases left in between. In DNA, the CDR3 is TGTGCCAGCCTGAGTTGGGGACCGATAAAACTGTTTTTT. This encodes CASLSWGPIKLFF.

The J gene is TRBJ2-7, the V gene TRBV19; 8 bases are a match to TRBD2. V lost 3 bases and J lost 7; bases outside the gene matches: 8. CDR3 length: 14 amino acids. CDR1 is LNHDA, CDR2 SQIVND, per germline (reference sequence). The CDR3, as DNA: TGTGCCAGTAGTATGGGTAGCGGGACGGTGGAGCAGTACTTC. Protein: CASSMGSGTVEQYF.

Regarding this clone: A much larger clone is a single base away; this may be a read error. The chain is built from TRBV5-1 and TRBJ1-1; D is unclear. CDR3 size: 14 residues. Trimming removed 0 bases at V and 0 bases at J, with 6 bases between. Per the germline V gene, CDR1 is SGHRS and CDR2 is YFSETQ. The CDR3 DNA is TGCGCCAGCAGCTTGGAACAGATGAACACTGAAGCTTTCTTT. Its protein is CASSLEQMNTEAFF.

The V call is TRBV5-8, the J call TRBJ2-7, with a tentative D call TRBD1 (5 bases). V lost 0 bases, J lost 2 bases, and 18 bases lay in between. This CDR3 is built from 17 residues. Per the germline V gene, CDR1 is SGHTS and CDR2 is YDEGEE. The DNA for the CDR3 is TGTGCCAGCAGCTTGGGCGACGGAACTTGGGGCACCTACGAGCAGTACTTC. Amino acid sequence: CASSLGDGTWGTYEQYF.

V is TRBV7-2 and J is TRBJ1-5; D call uncertain. The length of the CDR3 is 12 residues. Trimming cost V 4 bases and J 4 bases, with 5 bases left between them. The germline V gene has CDR1 SGHTA and CDR2 FQGNSA. The DNA of the CDR3 is TGTGCCAGCAGCTGGGGTAATCAGCCCCAGCATTTT. It encodes CASSWGNQPQHF.

Concerning this clone itself: Other DNA sequences of this sample code for an identical CDR3. The V call is TRBV6-5, the J call TRBJ2-7; possible D gene TRBD2, 5 bases. The germline CDR1 and CDR2 sequences are MNHEY and SVGAGI. Trimming removed 0 bases at V and 6 bases at J, with 6 bases between. The CDR3 is 12 residues long. The CDR3 DNA is TGTGCCAGCAGTTACTCGGGGAGCGAGCAGTACTTC. Protein product: CASSYSGSEQYF.

The chain employs TRBV28 and TRBJ1-3, with 9 bases matching TRBD1. CDR3 length: 16 amino acids. Germline trimming cut 2 bases from V and 5 bases from J; bases unmatched to any gene: 7. In germline, CDR1 is MDHEN, CDR2 SYDVKM. The CDR3 coding sequence is TGTGCCAGCAGTTTAGAGTACAGGGGGCTTAGAAACACCATATATTTT. It codes for CASSLEYRGLRNTIYF.

This chain links TRBV5-4 with TRBJ1-6, with TRBD1 matching over 8 bases. The CDR3 is made up of 16 amino acids. The junction had 11 bases not matched to a gene; V was cut back by 4 bases and J by 8 bases. Germline V gives CDR1 SGHNT, CDR2 YYREEE (reference sequence). The CDR3 coding sequence is TGTGCCAGCAGCCCTGGGCAGCAGGGGGCTGATTCACCCCTCCACTTT. Residues: CASSPGQQGADSPLHF.

Concerning this clone itself: The sample holds other DNA sequences that translate to the same CDR3. The chain joins TRBV18 to TRBJ2-7; 10 bases map to TRBD1. V shed 1 base, J shed 4 bases, and the junction held 4 bases outside the gene matches. Germline V CDR1 and CDR2: KGHSH, LQKENI. This CDR3 has 15 amino acids. CDR3 sequence reads: CASSPRQGAGYEQYF. The CDR3 nucleotides are TGTGCCAGCTCACCACGACAGGGGGCAGGTTACGAGCAGTACTTC.

V is TRBV21-1 and J is TRBJ1-1; the table names TRBD1, a call not compared with the DNA. TRBV21-1 is classified as a pseudogene. The CDR3 extends over 15 amino acids. The CDR3 DNA reads TGTGCCAGCAGCAGTCGGGACAGGGTATATACTGAAGCTTTCTTT. It translates to CASSSRDRVYTEAFF.

This chain uses TRBV5-1 with TRBJ1-5, with 7 positions matching TRBD1. Looked up from germline, CDR1 is SGHRS and CDR2 is YFSETQ. The CDR3 runs 14 residues. V lost 5 bases to trimming and J lost 3 bases; unmatched junction nucleotides: 5. The CDR3: CASRPTGDNQPQHF. CDR3 DNA: TGCGCCAGCAGGCCTACAGGGGACAATCAGCCCCAGCATTTT.

The rearrangement joins TRBV15 to TRBJ2-3, with TRBD2 as a possible D gene (5 bases). V was pared by 1 base and J by 10 bases, with 18 bases between. This CDR3 spans 15 amino acids. Germline CDR1 is LNHNV and CDR2 is YYDKDF (reference sequence). CDR3 sequence (DNA): TGTGCCACCAGCAGAGGGGCGGCCTCCGTGGAGGCGCAGTATTTT. It codes for CATSRGAASVEAQYF.

V is TRBV29-1 and J is TRBJ1-2, with D possibly TRBD1 on 5 matching bases. The CDR3 consists of 13 residues. The V and J ends lost 4 bases and 4 bases respectively, with 13 bases between them. Germline V gene lookup returns CDR1 SQVTM and CDR2 ANQGSEA. CDR3 in amino acids: CSVAGRLAYGYTF. The CDR3 coding sequence is TGCAGCGTTGCAGGGCGGCTAGCCTATGGCTACACCTTC.

The chain combines TRBV29-1 with TRBJ2-1, with TRBD2 identical over 11 bases. The CDR3 length is 15 residues. The junction had 6 bases not matched to a gene; V was cut back by 2 bases and J by 6 bases. Germline V gene lookup returns CDR1 SQVTM and CDR2 ANQGSEA. CDR3 coding DNA: TGCAGCGTTGAAACTAGCGGGAGTTATAGCAATGAGCAGTTCTTC. It is translated as CSVETSGSYSNEQFF.

CDR3 nucleotide sequence: TGTGCCAGCAGTTCAGGCAGGTGGGGTGAAAAACTGTTTTTT. Translation gives CASSSGRWGEKLFF. The chain joins TRBV6-5 to TRBJ1-4; D is ambiguous. Germline loops: CDR1 MNHEY, CDR2 SVGAGI. V dropped 4 bases and J dropped 7 bases, with 13 bases sitting between them. The CDR3 spans 14 residues.

The rearrangement links TRBV29-1 to TRBJ2-3; the D is unclear. Between the trimmed V and J ends, which lost 7 bases and 1 base, there was a span of 9 bases. Germline V gene sequence: CDR1 SQVTM, CDR2 ANQGSEA. CDR3 length equals 12 residues. CDR3 in amino acids: CSAAWGTDTQYF. CDR3 nucleotide sequence: TGCAGCGCTGCGTGGGGCACAGATACGCAGTATTTT.

This sequence joins TRBV5-1 and TRBJ2-7, with 8 bases aligning to TRBD1. J gave up 2 bases and V 6 bases, and 7 bases lay outside the gene matches. There are 14 residues in the CDR3. CDR1 is SGHRS, CDR2 YFSETQ, per germline. CDR3 bases: TGCGCCAGCACCTATGACAGGGGACCCTACGAGCAGTACTTC. Its protein is CASTYDRGPYEQYF.

The chain is built from TRBV27 and TRBJ2-3; D is unresolved. Deletions cut 4 bases from V and 6 bases from J, with 11 bases between. Germline values: CDR1 MNHEY, CDR2 SMNVEV (reference sequence). CDR3 length equals 13 residues. CDR3 bases: TGTGCCAGCAGTTCCTGGGGAAAGGATACGCAGTATTTT. It specifies CASSSWGKDTQYF.

The chain uses TRBV4-2 and TRBJ1-1, with TRBD1 identical over 10 bases. The junction had 24 bases not matched to a gene; V was cut back by 2 bases and J by 3 bases. Germline values: CDR1 LGHNA, CDR2 YNFKEQ. This CDR3 spans 22 amino acids. The CDR3 coding sequence is TGTGCCAGCAGCCAAAGGCGCGCGGGACAGGGGTCGGGCTTTGGGATTTACACTGAAGCTTTCTTT. This encodes CASSQRRAGQGSGFGIYTEAFF.

This sequence joins TRBV2 and TRBJ2-2, with TRBD1 matching 7 bases. V lost 5 bases, J lost 0 bases, and 6 bases stayed unmatched. Germline V gene lookup returns CDR1 SNHLY and CDR2 FYNNEI. The CDR3 runs 16 residues. This CDR3 is CASSPTGAANTGELFF. The CDR3 DNA sequence: TGTGCCAGCAGTCCCACAGGGGCCGCGAACACCGGGGAGCTGTTTTTT.

This rearrangement joins TRBV7-2 to TRBJ2-3; tentatively, D is TRBD2 (6 bases). Looked up from germline, CDR1 is SGHTA and CDR2 is FQGNSA. This CDR3 comprises 12 residues. V lost 5 bases and J 8 bases, leaving 11 bases between the germline ends. The CDR3 spells CASSPQGGTQYF. In DNA, the CDR3 is TGTGCCAGCAGCCCCCAGGGAGGTACGCAGTATTTT.

Regarding this clone: Other nucleotide sequences from this sample produce the same CDR3. This chain uses TRBV19 with TRBJ2-5; TRBD1 might be the D (7 bases). Trimming removed 5 bases at V and 4 bases at J, with 11 bases between. Germline V gene lookup returns CDR1 LNHDA and CDR2 SQIVND (reference sequence). The CDR3 sequence is 13 residues long. The CDR3 spells CASSLQGGETQYF. The CDR3 region has the DNA TGTGCCAGTAGTCTCCAGGGGGGAGAGACCCAGTACTTC.

Of note for this clone: In the same sample, other DNA sequences code for this CDR3. This chain joins TRBV4-3 and TRBJ1-4; D may be TRBD1 (5 bases). The CDR3 sequence is 12 residues long. The germline V and J ends were trimmed by 0 bases and 11 bases, with 7 bases remaining between them. Per the germline V gene, CDR1 is LGHNA and CDR2 is YSLEER. The CDR3 bases are TGCGCCAGCAGCCAAGAGGGGGAGAAACTGTTTTTT. Translated, it gives CASSQEGEKLFF.

The V and J genes are TRBV6-5 and TRBJ2-7; 8 bases line up with TRBD2. V was clipped by 5 bases and J by 3 bases; unmatched bases: 9. This CDR3 is 15 amino acids long. CDR1 is MNHEY, CDR2 SVGAGI, per germline. Here the CDR3 DNA reads TGTGCCAGCAGTCCCCCCGGGAGGGGAGGCTACGAGCAGTACTTC. This codes for CASSPPGRGGYEQYF.

The CDR3 is CAISGYDRSSYEQYF. The CDR3 nucleotides read TGTGCCATCAGTGGATACGACAGGAGCTCCTACGAGCAGTACTTC. The chain is built from TRBV10-3 and TRBJ2-7; D might be TRBD1 (6 bases). This CDR3 contains 15 residues. CDR1 and CDR2 (germline): ENHRY, SYGVKD. Trimming stripped 4 bases from V and 0 bases from J, with 13 bases between.